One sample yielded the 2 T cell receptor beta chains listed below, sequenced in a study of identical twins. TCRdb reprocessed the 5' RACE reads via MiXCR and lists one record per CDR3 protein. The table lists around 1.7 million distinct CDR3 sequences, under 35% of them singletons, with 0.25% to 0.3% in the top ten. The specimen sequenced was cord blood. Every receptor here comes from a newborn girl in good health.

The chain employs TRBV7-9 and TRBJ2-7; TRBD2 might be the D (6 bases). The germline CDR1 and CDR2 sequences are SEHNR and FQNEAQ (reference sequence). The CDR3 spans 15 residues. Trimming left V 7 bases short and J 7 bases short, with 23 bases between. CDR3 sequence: CASKAKAGPYNEQYF. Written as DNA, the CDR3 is TGTGCCAGCAAAGCTAAGGCGGGGCCCTACAATGAGCAGTACTTC.

The CDR3 bases are TGCGCCAGCAGCCAAGGGTGGGACAGGGCCACCGGGGAGCTGTTTTTT. Residues: CASSQGWDRATGELFF. The rearrangement joins TRBV4-1 to TRBJ2-2, with 9 bases identical to TRBD1. V gave up 1 base and J gave up 4 bases; unmatched junction bases: 4. CDR3 length: 16 residues. The V gene's germline CDR1 is MGHRA and CDR2 YSYEKL.